This T cell receptor beta chain came from a study of EBV T-cell therapy then PD-1 blockade in nasopharyngeal carcinoma. Repertoires were generated with immunoSEQ multiplex PCR, while TCRdb's copy carries only in-frame clones and drops some. The sample consists of 20,000 to 25,000 clones, over 70% of them appearing once. Note on this clone: The antigen is not known.

Treatment reported: AdE1-LMPpoly-expanded autologous EBV-specific T-cell therapy followed by anti-PD-1 nivolumab. In germline, CDR1 is SGHVS, CDR2 FNYEAQ. CDR3 length equals 14 residues. Deletions cut 0 bases from V and 6 bases from J, with 12 bases between. The chain carries TRBV7-6 and TRBJ2-7; D possibly corresponds to TRBD2 (5 bases). The sequence was obtained from a man in his forties or fifties with nasopharyngeal carcinoma. The material was CD8+ T cells from blood, obtained at approximately day 61 from a patient whose treatment included autologous EBV-specific T cells and nivolumab. The CDR3 loop is CASSLAGELGEQYF. The DNA for the CDR3 is TGTGCCAGCAGCTTAGCGGGAGAACTCGGCGAGCAGTACTTC.